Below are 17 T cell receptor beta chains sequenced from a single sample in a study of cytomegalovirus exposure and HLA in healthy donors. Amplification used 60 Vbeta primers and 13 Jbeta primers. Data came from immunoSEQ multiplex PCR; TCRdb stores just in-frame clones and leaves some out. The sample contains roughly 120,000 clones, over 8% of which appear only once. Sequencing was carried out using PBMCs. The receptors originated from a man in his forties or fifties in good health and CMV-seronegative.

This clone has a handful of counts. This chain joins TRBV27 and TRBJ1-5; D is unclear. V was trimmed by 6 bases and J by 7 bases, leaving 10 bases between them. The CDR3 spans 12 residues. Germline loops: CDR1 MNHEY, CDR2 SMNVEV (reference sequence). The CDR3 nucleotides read TGTGCCAGCAGGATAGCGGGGCAGCCCCAGCATTTT. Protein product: CASRIAGQPQHF.

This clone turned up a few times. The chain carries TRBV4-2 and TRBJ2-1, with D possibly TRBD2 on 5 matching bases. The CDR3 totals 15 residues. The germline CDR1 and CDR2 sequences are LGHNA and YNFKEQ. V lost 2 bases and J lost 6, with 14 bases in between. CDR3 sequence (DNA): TGTGCCAGCAGCCAAAGGGCTAGCCGGCCCAATGAGCAGTTCTTC. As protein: CASSQRASRPNEQFF.

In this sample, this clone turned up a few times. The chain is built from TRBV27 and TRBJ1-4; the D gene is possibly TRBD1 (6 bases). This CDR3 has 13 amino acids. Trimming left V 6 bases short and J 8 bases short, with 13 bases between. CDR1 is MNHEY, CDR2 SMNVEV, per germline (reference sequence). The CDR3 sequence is CASRSGAGEKLFF. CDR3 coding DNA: TGTGCCAGCAGATCAGGGGCCGGGGAAAAACTGTTTTTT.

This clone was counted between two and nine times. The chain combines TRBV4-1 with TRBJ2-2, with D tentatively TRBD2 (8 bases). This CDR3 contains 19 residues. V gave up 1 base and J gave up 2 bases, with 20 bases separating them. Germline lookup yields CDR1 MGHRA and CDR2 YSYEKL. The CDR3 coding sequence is TGCGCCAGCAGCCAAGGTCAAAGGGGGCTAGCGGGCAACACCGGGGAGCTGTTTTTT. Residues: CASSQGQRGLAGNTGELFF.

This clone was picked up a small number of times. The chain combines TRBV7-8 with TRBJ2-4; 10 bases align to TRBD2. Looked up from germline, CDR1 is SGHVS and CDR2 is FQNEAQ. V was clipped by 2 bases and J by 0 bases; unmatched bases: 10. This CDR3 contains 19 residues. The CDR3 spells CASSLRASGGDLAKNIQYF. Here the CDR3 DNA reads TGTGCCAGCAGCTTACGGGCTAGCGGGGGAGACCTAGCCAAAAACATTCAGTACTTC. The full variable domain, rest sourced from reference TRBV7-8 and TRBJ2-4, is GAGVSQSPRYKVAKRGQDVALRCDPISGHVSLFWYQQALGQGPEFLTYFQNEAQLDKSGLPSDRFFAERPEGSVSTLKIQRTQQEDSAVYLCASSLRASGGDLAKNIQYFGAGTRLSVL.

The CDR3 sequence: CASSPNGGPGNTIYF. As DNA, the CDR3 is TGTGCCAGCAGCCCGAACGGGGGGCCCGGAAACACCATATATTTT. V usage is TRBV7-3 and J usage is TRBJ1-3; D might be TRBD1 (6 bases). Trimming cost V 5 bases and J 4 bases, with 15 bases left between them. Germline CDR1 is SGHTA and CDR2 is FQGTGA. The CDR3 contains 15 residues.

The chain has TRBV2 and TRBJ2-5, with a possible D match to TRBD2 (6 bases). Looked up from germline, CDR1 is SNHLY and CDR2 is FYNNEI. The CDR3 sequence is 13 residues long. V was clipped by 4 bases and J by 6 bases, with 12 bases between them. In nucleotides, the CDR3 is TGTGCCAGCAGTGTCCAGCGGGCAAAGACCCAGTACTTC. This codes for CASSVQRAKTQYF. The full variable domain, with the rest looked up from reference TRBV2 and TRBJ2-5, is EPEVTQTPSHQVTQMGQEVILRCVPISNHLYFYWYRQILGQKVEFLVSFYNNEISEKSEIFDDQFSVERPDGSNFTLKIRSTKLEDSAMYFCASSVQRAKTQYFGPGTRLLVL.

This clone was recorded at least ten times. The CDR3 nucleotides read TGTGCCAGCAGTTACTCCAGCGGGGCTAATGAGCAGTTCTTC. It is translated as CASSYSSGANEQFF. The J gene is TRBJ2-1, the V gene TRBV6-6; 7 positions match TRBD2. V was clipped by 0 bases and J by 7 bases; unmatched bases: 3. There are 14 residues in the CDR3. Germline values: CDR1 MNHNY, CDR2 SVGAGI (reference sequence).

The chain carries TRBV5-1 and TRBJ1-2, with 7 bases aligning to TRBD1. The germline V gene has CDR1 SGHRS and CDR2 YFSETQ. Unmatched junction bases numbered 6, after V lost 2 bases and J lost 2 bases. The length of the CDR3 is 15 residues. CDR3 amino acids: CASSFGTDQNYGYTF. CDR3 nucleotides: TGCGCCAGCAGCTTCGGGACAGACCAAAACTATGGCTACACCTTC. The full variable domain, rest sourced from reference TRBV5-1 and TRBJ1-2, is KAGVTQTPRYLIKTRGQQVTLSCSPISGHRSVSWYQQTPGQGLQFLFEYFSETQRNKGNFPGRFSGRQFSNSRSEMNVSTLELGDSALYLCASSFGTDQNYGYTFGSGTRLTVV.

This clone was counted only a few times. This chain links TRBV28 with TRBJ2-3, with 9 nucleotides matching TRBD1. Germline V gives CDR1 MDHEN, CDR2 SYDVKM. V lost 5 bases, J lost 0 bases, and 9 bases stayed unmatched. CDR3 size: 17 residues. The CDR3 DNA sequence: TGTGCCAGCAGTCGACCACAGGGGGCTATCAGCACAGATACGCAGTATTTT. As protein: CASSRPQGAISTDTQYF.

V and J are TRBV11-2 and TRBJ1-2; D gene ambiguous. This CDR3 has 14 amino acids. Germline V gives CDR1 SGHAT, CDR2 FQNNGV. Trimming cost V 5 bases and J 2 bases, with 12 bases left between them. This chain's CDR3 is CASSQWSQNYGYTF. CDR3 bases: TGTGCCAGCAGCCAATGGTCCCAGAACTATGGCTACACCTTC.

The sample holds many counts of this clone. CDR3 residues: CASSLTEEQYF. The CDR3, as DNA: TGTGCCAGCAGCTTGACAGAAGAGCAGTACTTC. The chain links TRBV5-6 to TRBJ2-7; D ambiguous. V lost 1 base and J lost 7, with 6 bases in between. CDR3 length: 11 amino acids. The V gene's germline CDR1 is SGHDT and CDR2 YYEEEE.

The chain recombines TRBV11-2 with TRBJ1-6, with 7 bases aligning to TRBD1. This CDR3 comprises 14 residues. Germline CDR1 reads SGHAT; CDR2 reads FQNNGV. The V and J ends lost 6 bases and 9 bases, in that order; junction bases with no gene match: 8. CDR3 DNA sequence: TGTGCCAGCAGTCTGAGACAGGGAAGTTCACCCCTCCACTTT. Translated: CASSLRQGSSPLHF.

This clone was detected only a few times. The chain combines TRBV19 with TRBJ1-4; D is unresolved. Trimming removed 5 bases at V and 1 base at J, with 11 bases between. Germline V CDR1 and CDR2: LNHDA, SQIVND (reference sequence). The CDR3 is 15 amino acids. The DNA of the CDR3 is TGTGCCAGTAGTGCTACCTCAGGAACTAATGAAAAACTGTTTTTT. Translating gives CASSATSGTNEKLFF. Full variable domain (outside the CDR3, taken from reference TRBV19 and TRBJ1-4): DGGITQSPKYLFRKEGQNVTLSCEQNLNHDAMYWYRQDPGQGLRLIYYSQIVNDFQKGDIAEGYSVSREKKESFPLTVTSAQKNPTAFYLCASSATSGTNEKLFFGSGTQLSVL.

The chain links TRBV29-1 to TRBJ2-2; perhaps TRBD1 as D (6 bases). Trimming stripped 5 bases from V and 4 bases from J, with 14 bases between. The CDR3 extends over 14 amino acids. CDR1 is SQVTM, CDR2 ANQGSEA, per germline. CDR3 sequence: CSVLIQGSTGELFF. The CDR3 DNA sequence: TGCAGCGTTCTCATTCAGGGGTCCACCGGGGAGCTGTTTTTT.

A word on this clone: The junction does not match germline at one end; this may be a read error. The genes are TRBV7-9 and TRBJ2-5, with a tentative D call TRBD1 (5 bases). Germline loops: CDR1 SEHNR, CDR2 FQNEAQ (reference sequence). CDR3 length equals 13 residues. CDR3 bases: TGTGCCAGCAGCTCCGGACAAACAGAGGCCCAGTACTTC. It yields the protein CASSSGQTEAQYF.

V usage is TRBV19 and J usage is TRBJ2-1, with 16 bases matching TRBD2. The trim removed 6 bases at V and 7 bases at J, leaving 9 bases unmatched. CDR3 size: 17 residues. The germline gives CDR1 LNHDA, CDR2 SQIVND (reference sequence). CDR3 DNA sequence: TGTGCCAGTAGGAGAGGGACTAGCGGGGGGGCCGGGAATGAGCAGTTCTTC. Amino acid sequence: CASRRGTSGGAGNEQFF.